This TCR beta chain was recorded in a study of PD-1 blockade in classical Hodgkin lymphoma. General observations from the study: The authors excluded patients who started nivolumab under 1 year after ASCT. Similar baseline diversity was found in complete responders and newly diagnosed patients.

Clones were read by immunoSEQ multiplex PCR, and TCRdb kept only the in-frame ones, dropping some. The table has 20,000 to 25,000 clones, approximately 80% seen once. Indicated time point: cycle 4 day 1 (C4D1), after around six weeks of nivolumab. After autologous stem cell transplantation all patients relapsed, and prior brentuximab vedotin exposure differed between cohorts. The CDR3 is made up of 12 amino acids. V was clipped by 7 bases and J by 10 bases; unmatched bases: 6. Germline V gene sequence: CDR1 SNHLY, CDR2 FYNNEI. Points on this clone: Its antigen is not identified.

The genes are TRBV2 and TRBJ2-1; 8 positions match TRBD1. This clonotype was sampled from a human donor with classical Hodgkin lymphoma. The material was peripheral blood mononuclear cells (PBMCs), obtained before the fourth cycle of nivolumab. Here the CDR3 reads CASIRDRGEQFF. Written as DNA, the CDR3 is TGTGCCAGCATACGAGACAGGGGCGAGCAGTTCTTC.